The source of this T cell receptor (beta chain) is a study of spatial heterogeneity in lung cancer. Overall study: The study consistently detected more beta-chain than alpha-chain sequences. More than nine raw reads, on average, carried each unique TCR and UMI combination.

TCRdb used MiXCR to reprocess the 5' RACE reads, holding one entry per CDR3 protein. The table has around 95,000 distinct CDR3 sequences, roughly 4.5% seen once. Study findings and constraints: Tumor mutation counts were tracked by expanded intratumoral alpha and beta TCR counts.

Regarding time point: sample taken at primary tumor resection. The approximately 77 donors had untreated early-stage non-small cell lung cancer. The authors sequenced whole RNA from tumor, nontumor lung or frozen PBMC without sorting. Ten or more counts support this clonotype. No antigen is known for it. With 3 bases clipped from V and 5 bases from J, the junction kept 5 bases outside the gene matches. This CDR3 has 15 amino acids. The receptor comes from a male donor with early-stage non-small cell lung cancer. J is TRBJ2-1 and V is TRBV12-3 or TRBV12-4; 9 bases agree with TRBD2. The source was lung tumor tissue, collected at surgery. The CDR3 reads CASSFSGSRNNEQFF. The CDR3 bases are TGTGCCAGCAGTTTTAGCGGGAGTCGGAACAATGAGCAGTTCTTC.